The 9 T cell receptor beta chains listed next were all sequenced from one sample in a study of T cell responses to AZD1222 COVID-19 vaccine. Profiling relied on immunoSEQ multiplex PCR, and the TCRdb table lists in-frame clones only, not all of them. The sample includes some 120,000 clones, about nine tenths of them seen just once. The sample consisted of peripheral blood, taken on day 0 of MenACWY control vaccination. The receptors were gathered from an adult in good health.

The J gene is TRBJ2-7, the V gene TRBV5-1, with TRBD1 as a possible D gene (5 bases). This CDR3 comprises 14 residues. Deletions cut 3 bases from V and 5 bases from J, with 15 bases between. Germline values: CDR1 SGHRS, CDR2 YFSETQ. The CDR3 coding sequence is TGCGCCAGCAGCTCTAGATCCGACAGCAACGAGCAGTACTTC. Its protein is CASSSRSDSNEQYF.

The DNA of the CDR3 is TGTGCCAGCAGTTACGGCGGCGGGGCCCACAACAATGAGCAGTTCTTC. Protein product: CASSYGGGAHNNEQFF. The rearrangement uses TRBV6-6 and TRBJ2-1; tentatively, D is TRBD2 (6 bases). Germline V CDR1 and CDR2: MNHNY, SVGAGI (reference sequence). V was pared by 2 bases and J by 5 bases, with 16 bases between. CDR3 length: 16 residues.

This chain uses TRBV12-3 or TRBV12-4 with TRBJ2-1; D not certain. V was pared by 6 bases and J by 6 bases, with 12 bases between. This CDR3 spans 13 amino acids. The CDR3 DNA reads as TGTGCCAGCAGGACGACGGGTAGCAATGAGCAGTTCTTC. Translating it yields CASRTTGSNEQFF.

The V call is TRBV14, the J call TRBJ2-2; D call uncertain. The germline V gene encodes CDR1 SGHDN and CDR2 FVKESK. CDR3 length: 14 residues. Trimming removed 1 base at V and 10 bases at J, with 13 bases between. The CDR3 loop reads CASSQAPRPEELFF. CDR3 DNA: TGTGCCAGCAGCCAAGCCCCCCGCCCAGAGGAGCTGTTTTTT.

The V call is TRBV19, the J call TRBJ2-1; D unclear. Trimming took 0 bases from V and 4 from J, leaving 4 bases between them. This CDR3 spans 13 amino acids. Per germline, CDR1 LNHDA and CDR2 SQIVND (reference sequence). The CDR3 spells CASSIEGYNEQFF. DNA for the CDR3: TGTGCCAGTAGTATAGAGGGGTACAATGAGCAGTTCTTC.

J is TRBJ1-2 and V is TRBV7-9; maybe TRBD1 (5 bases). The V end was cut by 2 bases, the J end by 9 bases, with 10 bases between. Germline V gene lookup returns CDR1 SEHNR and CDR2 FQNEAQ (reference sequence). The CDR3 runs to 12 residues. This chain's CDR3 is CASSLIQGSYTF. CDR3 nucleotide sequence: TGTGCCAGCAGCTTAATTCAGGGTAGCTACACCTTC. Full variable domain (missing parts from reference TRBV7-9 and TRBJ1-2): DTGVSQNPRHKITKRGQNVTFRCDPISEHNRLYWYRQTLGQGPEFLTYFQNEAQLEKSRLLSDRFSAERPKGSFSTLEIQRTEQGDSAMYLCASSLIQGSYTFGSGTRLTVV.

The rearrangement links TRBV12-3 or TRBV12-4 to TRBJ2-5; D gene uncertain. V dropped 3 bases and J dropped 1 base, with 6 bases sitting between them. The CDR3 consists of 13 residues. DNA for the CDR3: TGTGCCAGCAGTTTTATCGCCCAAGAGACCCAGTACTTC. Residues: CASSFIAQETQYF.

Written as DNA, the CDR3 is TGTGCCAGCAGCTTAGCGGCCACAGATACGCAGTATTTT. It codes for CASSLAATDTQYF. The chain couples TRBV7-2 to TRBJ2-3, with D unclear. This CDR3 has 13 amino acids. Between the trimmed V and J ends, which lost 0 bases and 2 bases, there was a span of 3 bases. Germline CDR1 is SGHTA and CDR2 is FQGNSA.

The chain joins TRBV15 to TRBJ2-1; TRBD1 matches at 8 bases. Unmatched junction bases numbered 7, after V lost 0 bases and J lost 3 bases. CDR3 size: 17 residues. Germline V lookup: CDR1 LNHNV, CDR2 YYDKDF (reference sequence). The CDR3 reads CATSRDSRTGFYNEQFF. In nucleotides, the CDR3 is TGTGCCACCAGCAGAGATAGTAGGACAGGGTTCTACAATGAGCAGTTCTTC.